This section outlines one TCR beta chain sequence together with its context. The source of the sample is a study of tumor T cells in aggressive B-cell lymphoma. The CDR3 sequence is 15 residues long. Germline V gene data show CDR1 as SGHRS and CDR2 as YFSETQ. Germline trimming cut 2 bases from V and 7 bases from J; bases unmatched to any gene: 12. This table comes from immunoSEQ multiplex PCR, and its TCRdb copy is limited to in-frame clones, with some not included. The repertoire holds fewer than 2,000 clones, with 90% to 95% as singletons. The chain has TRBV5-1 and TRBJ2-7, with TRBD1 identical over 7 bases. Material: tumor tissue. This sequence originates from an adult with diffuse large B cell lymphoma. Some clones in this sample may be carry-over from other donors' samples. The CDR3 is CASSFPGQRFEEQYF. The CDR3 nucleotides read TGCGCCAGCAGCTTTCCGGGACAGAGGTTTGAGGAGCAGTACTTC.